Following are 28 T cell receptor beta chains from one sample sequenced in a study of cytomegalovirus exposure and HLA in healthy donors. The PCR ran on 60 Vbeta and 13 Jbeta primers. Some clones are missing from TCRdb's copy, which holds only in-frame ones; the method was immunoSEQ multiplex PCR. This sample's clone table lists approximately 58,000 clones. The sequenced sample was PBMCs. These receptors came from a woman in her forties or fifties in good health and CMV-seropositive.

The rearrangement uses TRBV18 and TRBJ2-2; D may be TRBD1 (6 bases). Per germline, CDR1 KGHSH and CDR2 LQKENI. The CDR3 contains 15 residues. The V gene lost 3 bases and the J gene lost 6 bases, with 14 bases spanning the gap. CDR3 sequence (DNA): TGTGCCAGCTCACCGAAGGGCAGGGGATCCGGGGAGCTGTTTTTT. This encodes CASSPKGRGSGELFF.

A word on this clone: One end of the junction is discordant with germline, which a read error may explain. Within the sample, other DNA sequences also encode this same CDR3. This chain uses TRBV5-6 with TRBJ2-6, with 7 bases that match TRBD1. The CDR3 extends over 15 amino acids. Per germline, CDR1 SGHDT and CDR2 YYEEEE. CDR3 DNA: TGTGCCAGCAGCACAGGGGATCCTGGCGCCAACGTCCTGACTTTC. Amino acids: CASSTGDPGANVLTF.

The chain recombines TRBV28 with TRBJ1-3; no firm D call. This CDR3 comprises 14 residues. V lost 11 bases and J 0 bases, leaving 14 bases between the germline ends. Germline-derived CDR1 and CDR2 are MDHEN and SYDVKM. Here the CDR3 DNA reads TGTGCCCACGGGTCCTTGGGCTCTGGAAACACCATATATTTT. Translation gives CAHGSLGSGNTIYF.

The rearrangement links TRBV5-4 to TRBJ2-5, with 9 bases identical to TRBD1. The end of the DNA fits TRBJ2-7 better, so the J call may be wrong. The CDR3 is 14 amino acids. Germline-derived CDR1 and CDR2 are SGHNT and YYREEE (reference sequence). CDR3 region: CASSTRDRVHEQYF. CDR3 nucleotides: TGTGCCAGCAGCACCCGGGACAGGGTCCACGAGCAGTACTTC.

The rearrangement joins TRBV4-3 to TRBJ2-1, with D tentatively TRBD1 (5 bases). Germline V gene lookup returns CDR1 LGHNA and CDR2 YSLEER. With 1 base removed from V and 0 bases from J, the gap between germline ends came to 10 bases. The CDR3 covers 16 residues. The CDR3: CASSQARQSSYNEQFF. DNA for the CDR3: TGCGCCAGCAGCCAAGCCAGACAGAGCTCCTACAATGAGCAGTTCTTC.

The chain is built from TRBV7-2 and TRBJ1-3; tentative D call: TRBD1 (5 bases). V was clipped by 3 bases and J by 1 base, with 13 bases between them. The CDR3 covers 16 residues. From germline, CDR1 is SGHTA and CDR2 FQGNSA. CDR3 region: CASSFAGQLSGNTIYF. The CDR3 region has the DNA TGTGCCAGCAGCTTTGCCGGACAACTTTCTGGAAACACCATATATTTT.

In DNA form, the CDR3 reads TGTGCCAGCAGTTACTCCGGGACAGGGGGTCAGCCCCAGCATTTT. Its translation is CASSYSGTGGQPQHF. The V gene is TRBV6-6, the J gene TRBJ1-5; 11 positions match TRBD1. This CDR3 region has 15 residues. The J segment lost 6 bases and the V segment lost 0 bases, leaving 1 base of the junction unmatched. Germline CDR1 MNHNY, CDR2 SVGAGI (reference sequence).

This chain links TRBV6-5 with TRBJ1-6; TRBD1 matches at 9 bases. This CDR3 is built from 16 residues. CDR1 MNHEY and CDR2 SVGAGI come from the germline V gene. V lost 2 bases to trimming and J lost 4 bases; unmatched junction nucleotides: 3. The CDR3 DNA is TGTGCCAGCAGTTACGGAGGGACAGGGTATAATTCACCCCTCCACTTT. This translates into CASSYGGTGYNSPLHF.

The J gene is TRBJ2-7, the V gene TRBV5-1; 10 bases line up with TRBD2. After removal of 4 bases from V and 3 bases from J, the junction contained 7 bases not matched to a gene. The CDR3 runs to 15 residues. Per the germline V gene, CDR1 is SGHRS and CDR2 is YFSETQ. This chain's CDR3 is CASSRGGTSVYEQYF. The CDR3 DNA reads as TGCGCCAGCAGCCGGGGGGGGACTAGCGTCTACGAGCAGTACTTC.

The CDR3 DNA sequence: TGTGCCAGCAGCCAAGGGGCAGGGGCCCTAAAAGAGACCCAGTACTTC. The encoded protein is CASSQGAGALKETQYF. V gene TRBV4-2 combines with J gene TRBJ2-5, with a weak D call TRBD1 (6 bases). The CDR3 is 16 residues long. Looked up from germline, CDR1 is LGHNA and CDR2 is YNFKEQ. Trimming removed 1 base at V and 3 bases at J, with 15 bases between.

The CDR3 region is CASSPFSYNEQFF. Written as DNA, the CDR3 is TGTGCCAGCAGCCCCTTCTCCTACAATGAGCAGTTCTTC. The chain employs TRBV7-6 and TRBJ2-1; D is ambiguous. The CDR3 contains 13 residues. Trimming stripped 5 bases from V and 0 bases from J, with 5 bases between. Per germline, CDR1 SGHVS and CDR2 FNYEAQ. Drawing the rest from reference TRBV7-6 and TRBJ2-1, the complete variable domain is GAGVSQSPRYKVTKRGQDVALRCDPISGHVSLYWYRQALGQGPEFLTYFNYEAQQDKSGLPNDRFSAERPEGSISTLTIQRTEQRDSAMYRCASSPFSYNEQFFGPGTRLTVL.

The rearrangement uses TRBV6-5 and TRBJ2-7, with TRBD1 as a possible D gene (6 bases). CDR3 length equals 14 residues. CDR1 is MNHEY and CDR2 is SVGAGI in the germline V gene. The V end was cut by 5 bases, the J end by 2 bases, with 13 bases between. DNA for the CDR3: TGTGCCAGCAGTGCCCAACAGGGCCCCTACGAGCAGTACTTC. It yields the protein CASSAQQGPYEQYF.

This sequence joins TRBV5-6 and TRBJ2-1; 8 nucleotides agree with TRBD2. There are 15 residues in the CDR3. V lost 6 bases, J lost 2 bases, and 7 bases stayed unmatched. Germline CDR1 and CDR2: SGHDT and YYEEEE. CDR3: CASTLSGGPYNEQFF. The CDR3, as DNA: TGTGCCAGCACCCTGAGCGGGGGCCCCTACAATGAGCAGTTCTTC.

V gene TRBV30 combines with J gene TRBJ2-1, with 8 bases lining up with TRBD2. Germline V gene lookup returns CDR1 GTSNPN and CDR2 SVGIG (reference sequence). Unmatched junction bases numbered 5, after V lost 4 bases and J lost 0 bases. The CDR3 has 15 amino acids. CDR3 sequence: CAWTMTSVSYNEQFF. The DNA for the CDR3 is TGTGCCTGGACCATGACTAGCGTCTCCTACAATGAGCAGTTCTTC.

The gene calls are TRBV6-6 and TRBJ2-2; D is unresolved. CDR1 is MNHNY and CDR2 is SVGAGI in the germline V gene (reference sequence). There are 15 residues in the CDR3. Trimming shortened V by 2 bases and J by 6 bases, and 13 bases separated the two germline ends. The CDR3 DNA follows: TGTGCCAGCAGTTACGAAGGTCTAGTTGCCGGGGAGCTGTTTTTT. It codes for CASSYEGLVAGELFF.

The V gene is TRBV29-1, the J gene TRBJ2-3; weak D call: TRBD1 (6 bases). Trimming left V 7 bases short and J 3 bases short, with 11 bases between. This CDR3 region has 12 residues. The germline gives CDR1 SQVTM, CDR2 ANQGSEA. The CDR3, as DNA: TGCAGCGGGAGGCAGGGGACAGATACGCAGTATTTT. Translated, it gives CSGRQGTDTQYF.

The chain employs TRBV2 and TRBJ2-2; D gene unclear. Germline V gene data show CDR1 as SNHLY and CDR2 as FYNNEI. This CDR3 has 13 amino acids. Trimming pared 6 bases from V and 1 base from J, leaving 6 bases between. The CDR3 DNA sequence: TGTGCCAGCAGAAACGGGAACACCGGGGAGCTGTTTTTT. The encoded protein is CASRNGNTGELFF.

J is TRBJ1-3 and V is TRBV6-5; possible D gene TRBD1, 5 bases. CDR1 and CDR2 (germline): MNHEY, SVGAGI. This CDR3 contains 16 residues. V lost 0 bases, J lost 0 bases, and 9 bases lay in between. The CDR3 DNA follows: TGTGCCAGCAGTTACTCCAGGGAAAGCTCTGGAAACACCATATATTTT. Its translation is CASSYSRESSGNTIYF.

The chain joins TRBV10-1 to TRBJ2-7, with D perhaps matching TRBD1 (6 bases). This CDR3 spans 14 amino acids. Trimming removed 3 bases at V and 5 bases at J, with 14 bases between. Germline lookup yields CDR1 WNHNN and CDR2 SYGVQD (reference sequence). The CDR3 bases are TGCGCCAGCAGTGAAGGGGGTCTTACCCACGAGCAGTACTTC. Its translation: CASSEGGLTHEQYF.

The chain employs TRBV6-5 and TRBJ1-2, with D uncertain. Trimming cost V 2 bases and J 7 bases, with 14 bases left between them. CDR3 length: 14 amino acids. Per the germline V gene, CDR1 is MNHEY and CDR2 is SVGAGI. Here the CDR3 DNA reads TGTGCCAGCAGTTACATGGGAGGCGGAGGTGGCTACACCTTC. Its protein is CASSYMGGGGGYTF.

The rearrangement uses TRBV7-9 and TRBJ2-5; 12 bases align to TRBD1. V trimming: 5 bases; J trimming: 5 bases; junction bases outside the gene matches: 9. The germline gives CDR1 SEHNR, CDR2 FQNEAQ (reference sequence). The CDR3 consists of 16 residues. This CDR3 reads CASSAPGTGGMETQYF. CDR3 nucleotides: TGTGCCAGCAGCGCGCCTGGGACAGGGGGCATGGAGACCCAGTACTTC.

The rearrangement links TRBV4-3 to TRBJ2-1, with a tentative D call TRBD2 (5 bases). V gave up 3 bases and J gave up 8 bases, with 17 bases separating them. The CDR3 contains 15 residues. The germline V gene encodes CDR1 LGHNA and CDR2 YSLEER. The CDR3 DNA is TGCGCCAGCAGCCATCGGCAGAGGGTTAGGGATGAGCAGTTCTTC. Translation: CASSHRQRVRDEQFF.

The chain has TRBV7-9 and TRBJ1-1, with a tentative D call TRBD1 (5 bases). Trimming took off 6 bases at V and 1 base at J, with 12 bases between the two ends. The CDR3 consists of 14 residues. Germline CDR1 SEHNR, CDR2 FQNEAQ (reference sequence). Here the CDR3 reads CASRKGAANTEAFF. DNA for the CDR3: TGTGCCAGCAGAAAAGGGGCAGCGAACACTGAAGCTTTCTTT.

The CDR3, as DNA: TGTGCCACCAGCAGAGATCCAGGGCGTAGCGAGCAGTACTTC. Translation: CATSRDPGRSEQYF. The gene calls are TRBV15 and TRBJ2-7, with a weak D call TRBD1 (5 bases). Germline V lookup: CDR1 LNHNV, CDR2 YYDKDF (reference sequence). This CDR3 region has 14 residues. V was shortened by 0 bases and J by 6 bases, with 12 bases between the two germline ends.

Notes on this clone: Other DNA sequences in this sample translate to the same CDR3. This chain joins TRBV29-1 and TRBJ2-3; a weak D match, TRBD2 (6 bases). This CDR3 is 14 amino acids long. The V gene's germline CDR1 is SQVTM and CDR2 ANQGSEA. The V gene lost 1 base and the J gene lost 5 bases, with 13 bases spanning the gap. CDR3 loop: CSVEGLAGLDTQYF. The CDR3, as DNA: TGCAGCGTTGAAGGATTGGCGGGACTAGATACGCAGTATTTT.

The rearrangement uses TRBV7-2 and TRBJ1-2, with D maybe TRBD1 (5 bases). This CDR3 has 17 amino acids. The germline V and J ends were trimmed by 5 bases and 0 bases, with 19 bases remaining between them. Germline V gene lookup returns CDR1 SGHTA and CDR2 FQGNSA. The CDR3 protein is CASSPSSGRGANYGYTF. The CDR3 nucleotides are TGTGCCAGCAGCCCATCCAGTGGGAGGGGAGCTAACTATGGCTACACCTTC. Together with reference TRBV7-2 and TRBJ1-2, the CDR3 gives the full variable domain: GAGVSQSPSNKVTEKGKDVELRCDPISGHTALYWYRQSLGQGLEFLIYFQGNSAPDKSGLPSDRFSAERTGGSVSTLTIQRTQQEDSAVYLCASSPSSGRGANYGYTFGSGTRLTVV.

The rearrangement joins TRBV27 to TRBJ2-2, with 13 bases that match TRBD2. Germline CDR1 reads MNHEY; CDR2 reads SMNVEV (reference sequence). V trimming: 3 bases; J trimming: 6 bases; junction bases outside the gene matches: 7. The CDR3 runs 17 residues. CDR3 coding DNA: TGTGCCAGCAGTTTCCGACTAGCGGGAGGAAGGCCCGGGGAGCTGTTTTTT. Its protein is CASSFRLAGGRPGELFF.

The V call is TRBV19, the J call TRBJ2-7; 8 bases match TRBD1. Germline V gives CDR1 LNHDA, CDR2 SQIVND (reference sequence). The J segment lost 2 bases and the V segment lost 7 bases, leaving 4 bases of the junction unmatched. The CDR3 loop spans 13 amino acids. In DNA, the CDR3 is TGTGCCAGTAAGGCGACAGGGGCCTACGAGCAGTACTTC. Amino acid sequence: CASKATGAYEQYF.